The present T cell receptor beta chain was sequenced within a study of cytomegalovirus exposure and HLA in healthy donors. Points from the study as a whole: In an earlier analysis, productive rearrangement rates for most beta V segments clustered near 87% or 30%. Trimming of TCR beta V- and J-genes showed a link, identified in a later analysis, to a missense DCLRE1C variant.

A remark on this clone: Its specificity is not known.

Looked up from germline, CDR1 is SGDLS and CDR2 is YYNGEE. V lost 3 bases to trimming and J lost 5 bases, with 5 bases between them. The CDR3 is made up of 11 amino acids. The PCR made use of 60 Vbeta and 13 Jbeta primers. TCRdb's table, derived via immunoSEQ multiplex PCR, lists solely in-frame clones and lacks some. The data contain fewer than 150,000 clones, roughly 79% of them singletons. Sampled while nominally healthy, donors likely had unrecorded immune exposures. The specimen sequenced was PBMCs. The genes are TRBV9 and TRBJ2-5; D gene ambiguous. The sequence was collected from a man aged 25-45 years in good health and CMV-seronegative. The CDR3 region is CASSAEETQYF. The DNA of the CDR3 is TGTGCCAGCAGCGCCGAGGAGACCCAGTACTTC.